A selection of T cell receptor beta chains follows, all from one sample in a study of cytotoxic CD8 clonotypes in ibrutinib-treated CLL. The repertoire was sequenced with immunoSEQ multiplex PCR; TCRdb's copy has only in-frame clones and lacks some. The table records 150,000 to 200,000 clones, approximately 90% of them present only once. The sample consisted of PBMCs, taken at disease progression, from a patient treated with ibrutinib. Every receptor here comes from a human donor with chronic lymphocytic leukemia. The CDR3 runs from the conserved cysteine through the conserved F or W. A D gene is named only where the DNA matches it firmly. Clone size is given for some rows only: seen once, a few or many times, or a class if the clone is expanded.

v_gene: TRBV11-2; abundance: .; d_gene: .; j_gene: TRBJ2-2; CDR3nt: TGTGCCAGCAGCTTAGTTCTTAGGACCACCGGGGAGCTGTTTTTT; CDR3aa: CASSLVLRTTGELFF
v_gene: TRBV7-9; abundance: .; d_gene: .; j_gene: TRBJ2-7; CDR3nt: TGTGCCAGCAGCTTAGTGGTGCTTGGGGAGCAGTACTTC; CDR3aa: CASSLVVLGEQYF
v_gene: TRBV2; abundance: .; d_gene: .; j_gene: TRBJ2-2; CDR3nt: TGTGCCAGCAGTGTGCAGAACACCGGGGAGCTGTTTTTT; CDR3aa: CASSVQNTGELFF
v_gene: TRBV29-1; abundance: .; d_gene: TRBD1; j_gene: TRBJ2-5; CDR3nt: TGCAGCGTTAACCTACAGGGGGCGCAGGCCCAGTACTTC; CDR3aa: CSVNLQGAQAQYF
v_gene: TRBV27; abundance: once; d_gene: .; j_gene: TRBJ2-7; CDR3nt: TGTGCCAGCAGGTTAGCGGCATCCTACGAGCAGTACTTC; CDR3aa: CASRLAASYEQYF
v_gene: TRBV5-8; abundance: once; d_gene: .; j_gene: TRBJ1-2; CDR3nt: TGTGCCAGCAGCTTGGCCAATGTTGTGTATGGCTACACCTTC; CDR3aa: CASSLANVVYGYTF
v_gene: TRBV9; abundance: .; d_gene: .; j_gene: TRBJ2-5; CDR3nt: TGTGCCAGCAGCGTAGCGGGAGAGGCCCAAGAGACCCAGTACTTC; CDR3aa: CASSVAGEAQETQYF
v_gene: TRBV10-3; abundance: few; d_gene: .; j_gene: TRBJ2-1; CDR3nt: TGTGCCATCAGTGAGTCCAGGGACCGGGTCTTCAATGAGCAGTTCTTC; CDR3aa: CAISESRDRVFNEQFF
v_gene: TRBV5-6; abundance: .; d_gene: TRBD1; j_gene: TRBJ1-1; CDR3nt: TGTGCCAGCAGCTTGGACCTAACAGGGGGCTTCACTGAAGCTTTCTTT; CDR3aa: CASSLDLTGGFTEAFF
v_gene: TRBV19; abundance: .; d_gene: .; j_gene: TRBJ2-7; CDR3nt: TGTGCCAGTAGTATAACCCGTGAGGGTAACTACGAGCAGTACTTC; CDR3aa: CASSITREGNYEQYF
v_gene: TRBV6-6; abundance: .; d_gene: .; j_gene: TRBJ2-7; CDR3nt: TGTGCCAGCAGTAAGTCCCGGGCCGAGGGACCCTACGAGCAGTACTTC; CDR3aa: CASSKSRAEGPYEQYF
v_gene: TRBV6-5; abundance: .; d_gene: .; j_gene: TRBJ2-7; CDR3nt: TGTGCCAGCCAAAGGGGGAACGAGCAGTACTTC; CDR3aa: CASQRGNEQYF
v_gene: TRBV7-9; abundance: .; d_gene: .; j_gene: TRBJ2-7; CDR3nt: TGTGCCAGCAGCTTAGAAAGTAGTGACTACGAGCAGTACTTC; CDR3aa: CASSLESSDYEQYF
v_gene: TRBV28; abundance: .; d_gene: .; j_gene: TRBJ2-5; CDR3nt: TGTGCCAGCAGTTTAGGAGAGACCCAGTACTTC; CDR3aa: CASSLGETQYF
v_gene: TRBV19; abundance: .; d_gene: TRBD1; j_gene: TRBJ1-5; CDR3nt: TGTGCCAGTAGTGTTACAGGGGGCGGTTGGAATCAGCCCCAGCATTTT; CDR3aa: CASSVTGGGWNQPQHF
v_gene: TRBV6-6; abundance: .; d_gene: .; j_gene: TRBJ1-1; CDR3nt: TGTGCCAGCAAATGGGAATACACTGACTTAAACACTGAAGCTTTCTTT; CDR3aa: CASKWEYTDLNTEAFF
v_gene: TRBV19; abundance: .; d_gene: TRBD2; j_gene: TRBJ2-7; CDR3nt: TGTGCCAGTAGTATACTGATAGGGACTAGCGGGAGGACGTACGAGCAGTACTTC; CDR3aa: CASSILIGTSGRTYEQYF
v_gene: TRBV19; abundance: .; d_gene: .; j_gene: TRBJ1-1; CDR3nt: TGTGCCAGTACTAGTCGGTACGGGATGAACACTGAAGCTTTCTTT; CDR3aa: CASTSRYGMNTEAFF
v_gene: TRBV5-8; abundance: few; d_gene: TRBD1; j_gene: TRBJ1-1; CDR3nt: TGTGCCAGCAGCTTCACTGACCTGGACAGGGCTTTTTTGGGGAAGACTGAAGCTTTCTTT; CDR3aa: CASSFTDLDRAFLGKTEAFF
v_gene: TRBV10-2; abundance: .; d_gene: TRBD2; j_gene: TRBJ2-7; CDR3nt: TGCGCCAGCAGCGGACTAGCCGCCTCCTACGAGCAGTACTTC; CDR3aa: CASSGLAASYEQYF
v_gene: TRBV19; abundance: few; d_gene: TRBD2; j_gene: TRBJ2-7; CDR3nt: TGTGCCAGTAGTACGGGAGGGCCGACGCGGCAGTACTTC; CDR3aa: CASSTGGPTRQYF
v_gene: TRBV19; abundance: .; d_gene: .; j_gene: TRBJ2-5; CDR3nt: TGTGCCAGTAGCAACCAGGTGGCAGCAGAGACCCAGTACTTC; CDR3aa: CASSNQVAAETQYF
v_gene: TRBV28; abundance: few; d_gene: .; j_gene: TRBJ1-2; CDR3nt: TGTGCCAGCAGTCGGAACTATGGCTACACCTTC; CDR3aa: CASSRNYGYTF